This T cell receptor (beta chain) was sequenced during a study of blood T cell repertoires in COVID-19. In the study overall: Both acute and convalescent COVID-19 samples were obtained from the United States, Italy and Spain. PBMCs, B-cell-depleted T cells, or T cells provided the cDNA or gDNA that made up the material.

Authors' processing steps: Amplification of reference gene primers was used by the study to estimate nucleated cell counts. Libraries were prepared by immunoSEQ multiplex PCR; TCRdb keeps only in-frame clonotypes and omits some of them. V and J calls plus clone size are reproduced from that table; the DNA served to infer D and trimming. The sample contains approximately 330,000 clones, 65% to 90% of which appear only once. There are 15 residues in the CDR3. V lost 0 bases to trimming and J lost 1 base, with 7 bases between them. Germline V gives CDR1 LGHNA, CDR2 YNFKEQ. The sequenced sample consisted of PBMCs or T cells enriched from blood (not recorded which). This chain joins TRBV4-2 and TRBJ2-1; TRBD2 is a possible D gene (6 bases). This clonotype originated in a woman in her thirties or forties with acute COVID-19. CDR3 in DNA: TGTGCCAGCAGCCAAGAGGGGGGTTCCTACAATGAGCAGTTCTTC. It codes for CASSQEGGSYNEQFF.